There are many counts of the clone carrying this T cell receptor (beta chain). Its antigen is currently unknown. Unique molecular identifiers were present on cDNA, and template switching added a universal primer site. MiXCR was run by TCRdb on the 5' RACE reads, yielding one entry per CDR3 protein. The sample records about 220,000 distinct CDR3 sequences, 6.5% to 8.5% being singletons. Healthy Caucasians made up all donors. The CDR3 has 16 amino acids. V gave up 0 bases and J gave up 6 bases; unmatched junction bases: 3. The germline V gene encodes CDR1 ENHRY and CDR2 SYGVKD. This specimen comes from a study of identical twins. Study conclusions and caveats: Recombination models fit unrelated individuals' TCR alpha sharing but underestimated twins'.

These same records also appear under a second study, on yellow fever vaccine responses in identical twins.

This receptor was obtained from a woman in her late teens or twenties in good health. The chain joins TRBV10-3 to TRBJ1-5; 12 bases are shared with TRBD1. The sample comprised memory (CD45RO+) T cells sorted from blood. CDR3 bases: TGTGCCATCAGTGAGTCGGGACAGGGGGCGTTTCAGCCCCAGCATTTT. Amino acids: CAISESGQGAFQPQHF.